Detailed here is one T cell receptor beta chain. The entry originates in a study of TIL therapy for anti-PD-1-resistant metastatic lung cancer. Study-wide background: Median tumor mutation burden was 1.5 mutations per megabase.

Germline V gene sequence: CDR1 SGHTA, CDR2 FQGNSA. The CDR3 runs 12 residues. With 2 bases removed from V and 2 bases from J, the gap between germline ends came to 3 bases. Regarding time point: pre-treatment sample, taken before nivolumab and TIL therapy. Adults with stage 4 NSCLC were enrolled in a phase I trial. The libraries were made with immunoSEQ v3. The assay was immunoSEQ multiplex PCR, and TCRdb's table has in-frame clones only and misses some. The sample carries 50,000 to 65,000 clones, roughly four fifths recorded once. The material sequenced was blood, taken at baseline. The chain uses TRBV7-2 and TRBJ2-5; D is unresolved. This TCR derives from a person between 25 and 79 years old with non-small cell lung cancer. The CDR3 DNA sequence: TGTGCCAGCAGCTTAATGCAAGAGACCCAGTACTTC. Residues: CASSLMQETQYF.